The 6 T cell receptor beta chains below all came from one sample that was sequenced in a study of control samples from healthy donors and cancer patients. Libraries were prepared by immunoSEQ multiplex PCR; TCRdb keeps only in-frame clonotypes and omits some of them. The repertoire includes tens of thousands of clones, roughly 87% of them detected once, and 3.5% to 4% sits in the top ten. Source material: blood. These receptors originate from a woman between 50 and 59 years old in good health.

The chain carries TRBV6-2 or TRBV6-3 and TRBJ2-3; D is ambiguous. CDR3 size: 12 residues. Trimming shortened V by 2 bases and J by 3 bases, and 3 bases separated the two germline ends. The germline gives CDR1 MNHEY, CDR2 SVGEGT. Written as DNA, the CDR3 is TGTGCCAGCAGTTACCAGACAGATACGCAGTATTTT. This codes for CASSYQTDTQYF.

The chain has TRBV19 and TRBJ1-6; 7 nucleotides align to TRBD1. V lost 5 bases, J lost 7 bases, and 8 bases stayed unmatched. Germline CDR1 LNHDA, CDR2 SQIVND (reference sequence). The length of the CDR3 is 15 residues. As DNA, the CDR3 is TGTGCCAGTAGTCACCGACAGGGAAGGAATTCACCCCTCCACTTT. It yields the protein CASSHRQGRNSPLHF.

This chain uses TRBV7-6 with TRBJ2-1; TRBD2 matches 11 bases. This CDR3 comprises 13 residues. Germline V gives CDR1 SGHVS, CDR2 FNYEAQ. V shed 7 bases, J shed 9 bases, and the junction held 5 bases outside the gene matches. As DNA, the CDR3 is TGTGCCAGCAACGTAGCGGGAGGGGCTGAGCAGTTCTTC. It is translated as CASNVAGGAEQFF.

This rearrangement joins TRBV2 to TRBJ1-1; TRBD1 matches at 7 bases. The CDR3 totals 16 residues. Looked up from germline, CDR1 is SNHLY and CDR2 is FYNNEI. Trimming cost V 2 bases and J 0 bases; bases outside gene matches: 6. CDR3 DNA: TGTGCCAGCAGTGAATCAGGGGGGAAGGTGAACACTGAAGCTTTCTTT. It encodes CASSESGGKVNTEAFF.

A word on this clone: The junction shows a germline mismatch at one end, possibly a read error. The chain combines TRBV7-7 with TRBJ2-1; 12 bases agree with TRBD2. The CDR3 is 17 residues long. CDR1 and CDR2 from the germline V gene are SSHAT and FNYEAQ (reference sequence). CDR3 loop: CASSSHDLAGGHDEQFF. CDR3 DNA sequence: TGTGCTAGCAGCTCCCATGACCTAGCGGGAGGGCACGATGAGCAGTTCTTC.

The V gene is TRBV5-4, the J gene TRBJ1-4; D not resolved. The CDR3 runs to 14 residues. The ends were cut back, 2 bases at V and 3 bases at J, with 8 bases in the middle. The V gene's germline CDR1 is SGHNT and CDR2 YYREEE (reference sequence). CDR3 coding DNA: TGTGCCAGCAGCTTATGGCGATCTAATGAAAAACTGTTTTTT. It codes for CASSLWRSNEKLFF.